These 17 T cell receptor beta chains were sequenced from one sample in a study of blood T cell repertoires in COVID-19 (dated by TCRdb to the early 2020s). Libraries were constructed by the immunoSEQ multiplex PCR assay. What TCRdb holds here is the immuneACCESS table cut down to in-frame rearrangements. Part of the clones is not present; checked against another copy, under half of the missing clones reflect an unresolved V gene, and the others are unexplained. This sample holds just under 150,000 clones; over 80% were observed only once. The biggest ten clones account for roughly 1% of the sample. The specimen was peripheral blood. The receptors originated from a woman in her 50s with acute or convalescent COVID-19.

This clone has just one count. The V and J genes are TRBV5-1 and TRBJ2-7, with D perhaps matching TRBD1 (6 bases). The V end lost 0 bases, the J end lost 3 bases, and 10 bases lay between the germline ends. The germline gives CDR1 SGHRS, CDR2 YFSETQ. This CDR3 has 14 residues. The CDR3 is CASSLEGGGYEQYF. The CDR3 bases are TGCGCCAGCAGCTTGGAAGGGGGTGGCTACGAGCAGTACTTC.

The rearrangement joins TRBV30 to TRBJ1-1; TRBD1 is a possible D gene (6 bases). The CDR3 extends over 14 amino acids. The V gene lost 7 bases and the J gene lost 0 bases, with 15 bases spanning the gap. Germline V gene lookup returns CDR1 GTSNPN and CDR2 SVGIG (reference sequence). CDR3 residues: CAYTGQILNTEAFF. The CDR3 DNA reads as TGTGCCTACACCGGACAGATATTGAACACTGAAGCTTTCTTT. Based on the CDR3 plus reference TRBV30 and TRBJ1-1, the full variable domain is SQTIHQWPATLVQPVGSPLSLECTVEGTSNPNLYWYRQAAGRGLQLLFYSVGIGQISSEVPQNLSASRPQDRQFILSSKKLLLSDSGFYLCAYTGQILNTEAFFGQGTRLTVV.

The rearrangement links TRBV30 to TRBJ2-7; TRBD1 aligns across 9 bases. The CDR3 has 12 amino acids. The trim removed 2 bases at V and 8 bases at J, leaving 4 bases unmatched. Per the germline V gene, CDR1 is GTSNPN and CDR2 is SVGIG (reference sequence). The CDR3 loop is CAWSPGQGQQYF. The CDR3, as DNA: TGTGCCTGGAGTCCCGGACAGGGGCAGCAGTACTTC.

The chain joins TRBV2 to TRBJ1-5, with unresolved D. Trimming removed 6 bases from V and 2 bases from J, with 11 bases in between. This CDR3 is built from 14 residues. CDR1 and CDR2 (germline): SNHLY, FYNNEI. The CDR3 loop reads CASRSDGGNQPQHF. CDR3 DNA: TGTGCCAGCAGGTCGGACGGGGGCAATCAGCCCCAGCATTTT.

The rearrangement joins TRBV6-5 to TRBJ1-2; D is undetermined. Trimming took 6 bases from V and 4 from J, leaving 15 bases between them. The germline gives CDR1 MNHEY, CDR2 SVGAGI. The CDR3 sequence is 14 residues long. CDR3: CASSRGANSYGYTF. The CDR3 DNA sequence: TGTGCCAGCAGCCGTGGTGCGAACAGCTATGGCTACACCTTC.

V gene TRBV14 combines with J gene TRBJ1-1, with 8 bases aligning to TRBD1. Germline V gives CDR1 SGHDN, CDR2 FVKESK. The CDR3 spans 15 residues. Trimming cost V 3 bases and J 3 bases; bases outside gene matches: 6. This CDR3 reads CASSHSKTGDTEAFF. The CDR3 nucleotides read TGTGCCAGCAGCCATTCGAAGACAGGGGACACTGAAGCTTTCTTT.

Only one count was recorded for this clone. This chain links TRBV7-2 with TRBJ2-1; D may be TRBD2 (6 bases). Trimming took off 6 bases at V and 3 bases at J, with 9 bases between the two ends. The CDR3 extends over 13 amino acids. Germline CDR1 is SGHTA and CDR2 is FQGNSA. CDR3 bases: TGTGCCAGCAGGGTTAGCGGCTACAATGAGCAGTTCTTC. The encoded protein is CASRVSGYNEQFF.

This CDR3 is CASTLEGPEQYF. The DNA for the CDR3 is TGTGCCAGCACCCTGGAGGGACCCGAGCAGTACTTC. The chain combines TRBV2 with TRBJ2-7; tentatively, D is TRBD2 (6 bases). The germline V gene has CDR1 SNHLY and CDR2 FYNNEI. This CDR3 is 12 amino acids long. Trimming shortened V by 7 bases and J by 6 bases, and 13 bases separated the two germline ends.

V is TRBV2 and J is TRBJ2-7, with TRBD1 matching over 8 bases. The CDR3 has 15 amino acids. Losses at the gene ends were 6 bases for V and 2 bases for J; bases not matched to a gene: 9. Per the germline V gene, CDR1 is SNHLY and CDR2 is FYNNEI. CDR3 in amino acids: CASRNWDRMTYEQYF. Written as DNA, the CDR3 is TGTGCCAGCAGGAATTGGGACAGGATGACCTACGAGCAGTACTTC.

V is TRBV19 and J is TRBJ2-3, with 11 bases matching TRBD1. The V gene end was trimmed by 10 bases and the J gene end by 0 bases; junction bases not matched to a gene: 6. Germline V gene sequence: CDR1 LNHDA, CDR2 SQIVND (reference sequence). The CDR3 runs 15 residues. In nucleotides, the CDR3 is TGTGCCACCCGGGACAGGGGGACTAGCACAGATACGCAGTATTTT. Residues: CATRDRGTSTDTQYF.

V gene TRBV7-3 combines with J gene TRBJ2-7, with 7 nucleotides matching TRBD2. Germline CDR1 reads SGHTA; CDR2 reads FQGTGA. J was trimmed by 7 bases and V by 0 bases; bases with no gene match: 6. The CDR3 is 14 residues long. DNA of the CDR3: TGTGCCAGCAGCTTAACGAATGGGGGAGGGGAGCAGTACTTC. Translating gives CASSLTNGGGEQYF.

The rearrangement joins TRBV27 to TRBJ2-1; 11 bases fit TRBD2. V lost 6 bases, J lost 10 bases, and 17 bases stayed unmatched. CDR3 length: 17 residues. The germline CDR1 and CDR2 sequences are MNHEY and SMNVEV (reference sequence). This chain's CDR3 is CASSSLLYSGRAGEQFF. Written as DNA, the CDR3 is TGTGCCAGCAGCTCGTTACTCTATAGCGGGAGGGCAGGGGAGCAGTTCTTC.

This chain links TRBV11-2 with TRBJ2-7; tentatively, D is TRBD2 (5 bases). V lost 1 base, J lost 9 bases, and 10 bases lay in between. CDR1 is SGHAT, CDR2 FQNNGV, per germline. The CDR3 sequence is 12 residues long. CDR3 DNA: TGTGCCAGCAGCTTAGTACTAGAAGGGCAGTACTTC. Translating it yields CASSLVLEGQYF.

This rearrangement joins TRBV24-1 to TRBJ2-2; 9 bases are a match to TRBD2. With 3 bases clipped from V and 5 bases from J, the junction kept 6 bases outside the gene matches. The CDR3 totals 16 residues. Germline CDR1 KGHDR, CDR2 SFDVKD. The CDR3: CATSDLGLARTGELFF. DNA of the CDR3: TGTGCCACCAGTGATCTGGGACTAGCAAGGACCGGGGAGCTGTTTTTT.

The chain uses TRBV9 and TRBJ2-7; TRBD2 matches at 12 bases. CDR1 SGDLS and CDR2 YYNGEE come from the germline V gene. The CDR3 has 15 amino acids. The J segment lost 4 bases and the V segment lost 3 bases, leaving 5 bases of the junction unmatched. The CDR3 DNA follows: TGTGCCAGCAGCGCCGGACTAGCGGGGAGTTACGAGCAGTACTTC. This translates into CASSAGLAGSYEQYF.

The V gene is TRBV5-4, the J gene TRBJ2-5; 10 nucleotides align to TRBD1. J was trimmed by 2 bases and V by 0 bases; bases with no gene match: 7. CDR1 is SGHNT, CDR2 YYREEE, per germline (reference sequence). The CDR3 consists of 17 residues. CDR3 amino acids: CASSLAFGTGAQETQYF. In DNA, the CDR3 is TGTGCCAGCAGCTTGGCATTTGGGACAGGGGCACAAGAGACCCAGTACTTC.

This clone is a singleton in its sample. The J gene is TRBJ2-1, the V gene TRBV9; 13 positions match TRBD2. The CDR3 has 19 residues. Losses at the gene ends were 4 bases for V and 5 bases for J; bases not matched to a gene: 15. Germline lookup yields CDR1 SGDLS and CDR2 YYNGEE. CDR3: CASSRSLGGLAGTNNEQFF. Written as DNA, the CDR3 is TGTGCCAGCAGCCGTAGCTTGGGGGGACTAGCGGGGACCAACAATGAGCAGTTCTTC.